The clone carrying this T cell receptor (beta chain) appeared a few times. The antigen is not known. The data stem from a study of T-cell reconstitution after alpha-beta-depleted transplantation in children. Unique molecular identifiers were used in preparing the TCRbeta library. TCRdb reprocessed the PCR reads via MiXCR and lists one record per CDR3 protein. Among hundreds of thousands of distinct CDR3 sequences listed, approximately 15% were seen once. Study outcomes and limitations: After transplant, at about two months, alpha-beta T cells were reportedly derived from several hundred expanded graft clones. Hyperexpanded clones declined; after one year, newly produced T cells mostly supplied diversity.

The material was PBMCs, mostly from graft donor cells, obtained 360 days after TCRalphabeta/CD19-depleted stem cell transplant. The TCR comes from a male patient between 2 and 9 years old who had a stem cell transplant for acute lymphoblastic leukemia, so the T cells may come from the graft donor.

For the CDR3, the DNA is TGCGCCAGCAGCTTCATCCAGACGGGAGCCAAAAACATTCAGTACTTC. Its protein is CASSFIQTGAKNIQYF. The chain combines TRBV5-1 with TRBJ2-4; D remains ambiguous. The length of the CDR3 is 16 residues. Trimming shortened V by 2 bases and J by 0 bases, and 12 bases separated the two germline ends. CDR1 and CDR2 (germline): SGHRS, YFSETQ.